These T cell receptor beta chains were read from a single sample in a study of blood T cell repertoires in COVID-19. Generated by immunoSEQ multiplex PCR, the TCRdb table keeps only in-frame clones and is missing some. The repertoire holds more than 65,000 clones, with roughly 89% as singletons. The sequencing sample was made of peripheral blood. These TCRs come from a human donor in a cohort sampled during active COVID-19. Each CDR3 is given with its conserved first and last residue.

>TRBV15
CATSREGGFQETQYF
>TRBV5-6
CASSFNRGPYGYTF
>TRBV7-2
CASSLAGEGPMNTEAFF
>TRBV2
CASRGGAPNSPLHF
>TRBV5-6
CASSTTREQYF
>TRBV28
CASIRRGSGDEQYF
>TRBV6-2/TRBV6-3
CASSWRQRGGYDEQYF
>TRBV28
CASSSSRTGVTYNSPLHF
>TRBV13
CASSTGTRGNNEQFF
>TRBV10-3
CAIRGVGTYEQYF
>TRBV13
CASSPPGQGVKAFF
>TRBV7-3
CASSLGGGLPQETQYF
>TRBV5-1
CASSLDRANTEAFF
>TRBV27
CASSLTAGASYEQYF
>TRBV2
CASSEGSDYGYTF
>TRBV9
CASSSRSDRAGEKLFF
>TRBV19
CASRPGGNSPLHF
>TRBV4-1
CASSQSSVSTGGEKLFF
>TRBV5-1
CASSRDSQNSPLHF
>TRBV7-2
CASSSRDRGRKDGYTF
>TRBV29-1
CSVEEGRSVETQYF
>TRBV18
CASSPLGAGLNTEAFF
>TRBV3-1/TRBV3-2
CASSHQQGPNTEAFF
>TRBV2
CASSDDRQEAFF
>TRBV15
CATSSWRQGVYNSPLHF
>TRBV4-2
CASSQLLRGLDTEAFF
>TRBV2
CASSVSTELNTEAFF
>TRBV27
CASSSPGEQFF
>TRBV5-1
CASSPGEGLPQLQKLFF
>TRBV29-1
CSVPPDSTNYGYTF
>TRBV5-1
CASSFTGENTEAFF
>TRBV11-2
CASSFQRGAGADTQYF
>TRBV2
CARRDRGHEQYF
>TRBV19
CATRPSRDMNTEAFF
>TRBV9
CASSVGGTGLDEQYF
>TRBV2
CASSGQFATNEKLFF
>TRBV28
CASSLRVYEQYF
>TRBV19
CASSSQTGNEAGGPEQYF
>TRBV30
CAWSVGAFYGGPNYGYTF